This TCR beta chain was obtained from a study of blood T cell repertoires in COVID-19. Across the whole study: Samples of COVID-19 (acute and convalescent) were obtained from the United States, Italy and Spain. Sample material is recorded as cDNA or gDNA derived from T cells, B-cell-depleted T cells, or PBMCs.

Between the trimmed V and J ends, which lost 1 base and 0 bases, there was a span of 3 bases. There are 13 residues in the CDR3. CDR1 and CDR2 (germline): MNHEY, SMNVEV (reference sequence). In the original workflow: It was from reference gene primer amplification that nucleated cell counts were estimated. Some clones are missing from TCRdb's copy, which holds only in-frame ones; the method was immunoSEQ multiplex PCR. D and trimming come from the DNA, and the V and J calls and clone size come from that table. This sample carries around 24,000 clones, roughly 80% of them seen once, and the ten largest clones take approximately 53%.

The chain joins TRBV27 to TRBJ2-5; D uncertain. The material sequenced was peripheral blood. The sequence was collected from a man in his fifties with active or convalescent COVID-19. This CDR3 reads CASSLYYQETQYF. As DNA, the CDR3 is TGTGCCAGCAGTTTATACTACCAAGAGACCCAGTACTTC.